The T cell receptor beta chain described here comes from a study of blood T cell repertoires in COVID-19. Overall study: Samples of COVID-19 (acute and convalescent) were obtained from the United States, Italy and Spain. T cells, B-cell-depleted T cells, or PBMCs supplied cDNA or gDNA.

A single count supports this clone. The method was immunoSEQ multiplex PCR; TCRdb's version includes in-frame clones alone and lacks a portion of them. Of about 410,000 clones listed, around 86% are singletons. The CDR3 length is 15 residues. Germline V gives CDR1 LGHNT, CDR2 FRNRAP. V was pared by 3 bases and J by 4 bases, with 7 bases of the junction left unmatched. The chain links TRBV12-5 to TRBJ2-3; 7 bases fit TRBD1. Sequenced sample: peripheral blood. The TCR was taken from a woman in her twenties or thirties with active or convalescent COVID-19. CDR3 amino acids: CASGLRDRAPDTQYF. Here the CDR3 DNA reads TGTGCTAGTGGTTTACGGGACAGAGCACCAGATACGCAGTATTTT. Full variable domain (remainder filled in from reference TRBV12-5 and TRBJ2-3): DARVTQTPRHKVTEMGQEVTMRCQPILGHNTVFWYRQTMMQGLELLAYFRNRAPLDDSGMPKDRFSAEMPDATLATLKIQPSEPRDSAVYFCASGLRDRAPDTQYFGPGTRLTVL.